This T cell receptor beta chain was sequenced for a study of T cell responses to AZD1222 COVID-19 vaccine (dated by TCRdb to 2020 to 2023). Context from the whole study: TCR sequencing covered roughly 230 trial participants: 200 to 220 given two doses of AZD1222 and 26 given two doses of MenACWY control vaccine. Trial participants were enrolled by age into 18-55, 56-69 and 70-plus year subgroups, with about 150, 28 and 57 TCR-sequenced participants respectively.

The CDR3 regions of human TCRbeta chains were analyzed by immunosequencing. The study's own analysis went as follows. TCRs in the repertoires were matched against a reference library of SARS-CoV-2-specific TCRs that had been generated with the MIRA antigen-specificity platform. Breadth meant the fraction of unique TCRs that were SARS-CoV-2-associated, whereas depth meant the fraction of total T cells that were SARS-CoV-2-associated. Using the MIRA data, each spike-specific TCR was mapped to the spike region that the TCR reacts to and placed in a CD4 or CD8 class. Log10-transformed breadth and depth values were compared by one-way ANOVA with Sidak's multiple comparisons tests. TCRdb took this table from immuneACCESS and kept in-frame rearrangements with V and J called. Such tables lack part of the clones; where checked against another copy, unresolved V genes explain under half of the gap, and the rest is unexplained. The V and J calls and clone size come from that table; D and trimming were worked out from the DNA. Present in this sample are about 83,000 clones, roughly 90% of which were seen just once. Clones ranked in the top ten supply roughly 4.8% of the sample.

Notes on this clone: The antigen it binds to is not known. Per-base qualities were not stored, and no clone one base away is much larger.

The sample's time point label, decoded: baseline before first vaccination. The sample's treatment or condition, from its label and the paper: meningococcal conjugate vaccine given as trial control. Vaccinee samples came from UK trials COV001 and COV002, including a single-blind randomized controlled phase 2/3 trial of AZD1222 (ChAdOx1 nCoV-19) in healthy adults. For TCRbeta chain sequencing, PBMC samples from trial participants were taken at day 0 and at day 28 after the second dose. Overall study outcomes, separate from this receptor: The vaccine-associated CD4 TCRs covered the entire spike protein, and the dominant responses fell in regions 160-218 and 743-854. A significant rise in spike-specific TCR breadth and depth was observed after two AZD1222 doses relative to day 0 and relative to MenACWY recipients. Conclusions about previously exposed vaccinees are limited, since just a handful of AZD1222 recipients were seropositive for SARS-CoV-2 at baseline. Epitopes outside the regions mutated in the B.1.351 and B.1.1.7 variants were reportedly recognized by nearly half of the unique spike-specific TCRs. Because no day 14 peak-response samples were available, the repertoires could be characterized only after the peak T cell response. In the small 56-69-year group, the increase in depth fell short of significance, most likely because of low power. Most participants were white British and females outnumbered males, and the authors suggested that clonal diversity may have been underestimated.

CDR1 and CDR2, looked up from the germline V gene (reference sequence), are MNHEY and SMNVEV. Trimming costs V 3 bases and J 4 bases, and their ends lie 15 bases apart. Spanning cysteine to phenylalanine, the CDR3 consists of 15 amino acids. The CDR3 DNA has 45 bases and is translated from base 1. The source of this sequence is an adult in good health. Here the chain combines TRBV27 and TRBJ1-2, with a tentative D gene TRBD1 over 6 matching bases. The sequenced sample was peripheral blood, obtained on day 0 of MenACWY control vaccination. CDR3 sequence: CASSLGGGSVYGYTF. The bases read TGTGCCAGCAGTTTGGGGGGCGGAAGTGTCTATGGCTACACCTTC.